This TCR beta chain was found in a study of CD8+CD57+ T cells in acquired aplastic anemia. The study's findings and limits: It was found that almost 30 CD8+ CDR3 sequences were shared between patients and controls.

A word on this clonotype: The target antigen is unknown. With a much larger clone just one base away, this may be a read error.

The CDR3 length is 14 residues. In germline, CDR1 is SGHRS, CDR2 YFSETQ. TCR beta VDJ and CDR3 profiles were obtained from a genomic DNA template. Each CDR3 protein is one row after TCRdb ran MiXCR on the reads. The sample consists of under 150,000 distinct CDR3 sequences, about 40% of them appearing once. All patients picked for sequencing had shown, by flow cytometry, an expansion of CD8+CD57+ cells. The sample consisted of sorted CD4+, CD8+, or CD8+CD57+ T cells (not recorded which) from PBMCs. This clonotype originated in a human donor with aplastic anemia. The chain couples TRBV5-1 to TRBJ1-1; the D gene is possibly TRBD1 (5 bases). CDR3 residues: CASRREGMNTEASF. Written as DNA, the CDR3 is TGCGCCAGCAGGCGCGAGGGGATGAACACTGAAGCTTCCTTT.